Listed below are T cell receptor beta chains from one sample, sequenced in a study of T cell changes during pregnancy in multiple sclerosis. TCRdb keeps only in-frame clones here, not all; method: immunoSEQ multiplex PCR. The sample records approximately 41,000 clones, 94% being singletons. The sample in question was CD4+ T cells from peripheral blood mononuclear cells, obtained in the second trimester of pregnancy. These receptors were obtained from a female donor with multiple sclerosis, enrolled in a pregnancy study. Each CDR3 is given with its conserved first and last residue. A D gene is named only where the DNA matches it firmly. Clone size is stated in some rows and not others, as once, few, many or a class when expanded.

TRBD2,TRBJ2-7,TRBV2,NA,CASRGLAGGPEQYF,TGTGCCAGCAGGGGACTAGCGGGGGGGCCGGAGCAGTACTTC
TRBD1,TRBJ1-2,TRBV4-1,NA,CASSQDPGGDYYGYTF,TGCGCCAGCAGCCAAGATCCAGGGGGCGATTACTATGGCTACACCTTC
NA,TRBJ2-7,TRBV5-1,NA,CASFRDISSYEQYF,TGCGCCAGTTTTCGGGACATAAGCTCCTACGAGCAGTACTTC
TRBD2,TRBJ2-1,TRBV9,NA,CASSSRLAGYNEQFF,TGTGCCAGCAGCTCCCGACTAGCGGGGTACAATGAGCAGTTCTTC
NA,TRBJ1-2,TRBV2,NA,CASELDSYGYTF,TGTGCCAGCGAATTAGACAGCTATGGCTACACCTTC
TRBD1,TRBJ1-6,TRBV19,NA,CASRQGQGTYNSPLHF,TGTGCCAGTAGGCAGGGACAGGGGACCTATAATTCACCCCTCCACTTT
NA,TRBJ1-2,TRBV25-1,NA,CASSEPFNYGYTF,TGTGCCAGCAGTGAACCCTTTAACTATGGCTACACCTTC
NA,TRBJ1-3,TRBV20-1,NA,CSARAGNDIYF,TGCAGTGCTAGAGCGGGAAACGACATATATTTT
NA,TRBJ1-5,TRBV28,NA,CASSLGAGPPNQPQHF,TGTGCCAGCAGTTTAGGGGCAGGGCCCCCCAATCAGCCCCAGCATTTT
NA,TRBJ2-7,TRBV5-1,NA,CASSLEGVGEQYF,TGCGCCAGCAGCTTGGAGGGGGTGGGCGAGCAGTACTTC
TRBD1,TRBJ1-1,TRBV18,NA,CASSPTSTGTNTEAFF,TGTGCCAGCTCACCTACCTCGACAGGGACGAACACTGAAGCTTTCTTT
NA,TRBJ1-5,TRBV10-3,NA,CAISESPQAHPNQPQHF,TGTGCCATCAGTGAGTCCCCCCAGGCGCATCCAAATCAGCCCCAGCATTTT
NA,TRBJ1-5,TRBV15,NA,CATSRDRGNQPQHF,TGTGCCACCAGCAGAGACAGGGGTAATCAGCCCCAGCATTTT
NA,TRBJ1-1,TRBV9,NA,CASSVGPATGSQNTEAFF,TGTGCCAGCAGCGTAGGTCCCGCGACAGGTTCTCAGAACACTGAAGCTTTCTTT
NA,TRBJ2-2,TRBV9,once,CASSVIGGGELFF,TGTGCCAGCAGCGTAATAGGGGGCGGGGAGCTGTTTTTT
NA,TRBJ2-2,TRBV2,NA,CARQGNTGELFF,TGTGCCAGGCAGGGTAACACCGGGGAGCTGTTTTTT
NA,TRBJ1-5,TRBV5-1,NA,CASSLVPDQPQHF,TGCGCCAGCAGCTTGGTCCCCGATCAGCCCCAGCATTTT
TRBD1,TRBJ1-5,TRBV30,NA,CAWGTGGDQPQHF,TGTGCCTGGGGGACAGGAGGGGATCAGCCCCAGCATTTT
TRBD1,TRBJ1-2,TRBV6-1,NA,CASRSGQGDDYGYTF,TGTGCCAGCAGATCGGGACAGGGAGATGACTATGGCTACACCTTC
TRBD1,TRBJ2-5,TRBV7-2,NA,CASSPGQYQETQYF,TGTGCCAGCAGCCCGGGACAGTACCAAGAGACCCAGTACTTC
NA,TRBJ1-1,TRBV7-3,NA,CASSLKSEGTEAFF,TGTGCCAGCAGCTTAAAATCCGAGGGCACTGAAGCTTTCTTT
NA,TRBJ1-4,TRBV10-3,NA,CAISPSATGTLTEKLFF,TGTGCCATCAGCCCAAGTGCTACCGGGACACTAACCGAAAAACTGTTTTTT
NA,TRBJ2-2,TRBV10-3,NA,CAIRGIADTGELFF,TGTGCCATCAGAGGAATAGCGGACACCGGGGAGCTGTTTTTT
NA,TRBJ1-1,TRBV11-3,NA,CASSQGAGSLNTEAFF,TGTGCCAGCAGCCAAGGGGCGGGGAGTCTGAACACTGAAGCTTTCTTT
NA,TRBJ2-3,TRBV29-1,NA,CSARGLRMGSTDTQYF,TGCAGCGCCCGAGGGCTGAGGATGGGGAGCACAGATACGCAGTATTTT
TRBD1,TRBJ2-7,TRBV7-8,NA,CASSFGQVKGEQYF,TGTGCCAGCAGCTTCGGACAGGTGAAGGGGGAGCAGTACTTC
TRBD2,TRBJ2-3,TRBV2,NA,CASSEGAGVDTQYF,TGTGCCAGCAGTGAAGGGGCGGGAGTGGATACGCAGTATTTT
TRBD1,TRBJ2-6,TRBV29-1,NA,CSVRTGSSGANVLTF,TGCAGCGTGCGGACAGGTAGCTCTGGGGCCAACGTCCTGACTTTC
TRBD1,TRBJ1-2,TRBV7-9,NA,CASSLQIDRGYGYTF,TGTGCCAGCAGCTTACAAATAGACAGGGGATATGGCTACACCTTC
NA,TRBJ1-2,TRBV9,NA,CASSVGPQGGYTF,TGTGCCAGCAGCGTAGGGCCCCAGGGCGGCTACACCTTC
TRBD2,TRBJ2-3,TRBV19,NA,CASSMEETSGFTDTQYF,TGTGCCAGTAGTATGGAAGAGACTAGCGGGTTCACAGATACGCAGTATTTT
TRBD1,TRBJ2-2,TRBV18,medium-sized,CASSPPHRGPAGELFF,TGTGCCAGCTCACCACCGCACAGGGGGCCGGCCGGGGAGCTGTTTTTT
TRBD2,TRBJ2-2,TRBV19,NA,CASSILGTSYAGELFF,TGTGCCAGTAGTATACTAGGGACTAGCTATGCCGGGGAGCTGTTTTTT
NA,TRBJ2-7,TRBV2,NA,CASSDAYEQYF,TGTGCCAGCAGTGACGCCTACGAGCAGTACTTC
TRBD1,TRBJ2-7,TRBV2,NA,CASSEDRDKFYEQYF,TGTGCCAGCAGTGAGGACAGGGATAAATTTTACGAGCAGTACTTC
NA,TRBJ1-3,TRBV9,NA,CASSVEEGRNSGNTIYF,TGTGCCAGCAGCGTAGAAGAGGGAAGAAACTCTGGAAACACCATATATTTT
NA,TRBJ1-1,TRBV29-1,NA,CSVATEPEAFF,TGCAGCGTTGCCACAGAACCTGAAGCTTTCTTT
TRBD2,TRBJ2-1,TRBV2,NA,CASSESLAAYNEQFF,TGTGCCAGCAGTGAATCCCTAGCGGCGTACAATGAGCAGTTCTTC